The 32 T cell receptor beta chains presented below share a single source sample, sequenced in a study of CD8 T cells in ankylosing spondylitis. MiXCR, applied by TCRdb to the 5' RACE reads, yields one record per CDR3 protein. The data hold some 240,000 distinct CDR3 sequences, with roughly a quarter observed a single time. Specimen: blood, either unsorted or a sorted T cell fraction (not recorded which). The receptors here all came from a male donor with ankylosing spondylitis or in good health (not recorded which).

The chain uses TRBV18 and TRBJ2-7; D is perhaps TRBD2 (5 bases). Germline V gives CDR1 KGHSH, CDR2 LQKENI. Trimming took 4 bases from V and 0 from J, leaving 10 bases between them. The CDR3 has 14 residues. This CDR3 reads CASSLRRDSYEQYF. DNA for the CDR3: TGTGCCAGCTCACTCCGACGGGACTCCTACGAGCAGTACTTC.

The V gene is TRBV12-3 or TRBV12-4, the J gene TRBJ1-1; 8 bases are a match to TRBD1. J lost 3 bases, V lost 5 bases, and 2 bases had no gene match. CDR3 size: 13 residues. The CDR3 DNA reads TGTGCCAGCAGTCACAGGGGGTACACTGAAGCTTTCTTT. Protein product: CASSHRGYTEAFF.

V is TRBV2 and J is TRBJ2-5; D gene unclear. V was clipped by 0 bases and J by 5 bases, with 1 base between them. The CDR3 extends over 11 amino acids. Germline V gene lookup returns CDR1 SNHLY and CDR2 FYNNEI. Here the CDR3 DNA reads TGTGCCAGCAGTGAAGCGGAGACCCAGTACTTC. Translation gives CASSEAETQYF.

The chain is built from TRBV20-1 and TRBJ2-1; D gene unclear. This CDR3 contains 12 residues. V lost 6 bases and J 6 bases, leaving 12 bases between the germline ends. Germline V gives CDR1 DFQATT, CDR2 SNEGSKA (reference sequence). CDR3 bases: TGCAGTGCCGAACCCAACTTCAATGAGCAGTTCTTC. Its translation is CSAEPNFNEQFF.

This clonotype appeared a few times. The V gene is TRBV20-1, the J gene TRBJ2-7; D possibly corresponds to TRBD1 (5 bases). The CDR3 runs 14 residues. The V gene lost 2 bases and the J gene lost 3 bases, with 14 bases spanning the gap. Germline lookup yields CDR1 DFQATT and CDR2 SNEGSKA (reference sequence). The CDR3: CSARIPGWNYEQYF. Here the CDR3 DNA reads TGCAGTGCTAGAATACCAGGGTGGAACTACGAGCAGTACTTC.

This clonotype was seen repeatedly, ten times or more. The gene calls are TRBV20-1 and TRBJ1-2; D possibly corresponds to TRBD1 (6 bases). The CDR3 length is 11 residues. CDR1 and CDR2 (germline): DFQATT, SNEGSKA (reference sequence). Trimming pared 6 bases from V and 2 bases from J, leaving 7 bases between. The CDR3 reads CSAGTNYGYTF. For the CDR3, the DNA is TGCAGTGCCGGGACAAACTATGGCTACACCTTC.

This chain joins TRBV25-1 and TRBJ2-5; D might be TRBD2 (5 bases). The V and J ends lost 3 bases and 7 bases respectively, with 24 bases between them. Germline V gene sequence: CDR1 MGHDK, CDR2 SYGVNS. The CDR3 sequence is 17 residues long. CDR3 coding DNA: TGTGCCAGCAGTGACCCCCCACCCGGGAACACGGAGATGACCCAGTACTTC. This gives the protein CASSDPPPGNTEMTQYF.

This clonotype came up a few times. The chain links TRBV20-1 to TRBJ1-5, with 9 bases lining up with TRBD1. Germline V gene sequence: CDR1 DFQATT, CDR2 SNEGSKA (reference sequence). V gave up 3 bases and J gave up 6 bases; unmatched junction bases: 9. This CDR3 has 15 amino acids. The CDR3 loop is CSARGDREDGQPQHF. The CDR3 DNA is TGCAGTGCTAGGGGGGACAGGGAGGACGGTCAGCCCCAGCATTTT.

The count of this clonotype is one. V and J are TRBV20-1 and TRBJ2-6; unclear D gene. V was pared by 3 bases and J by 0 bases, with 9 bases between. CDR1 DFQATT and CDR2 SNEGSKA come from the germline V gene (reference sequence). This CDR3 has 15 amino acids. This CDR3 is CSASIRASGANVLTF. CDR3 DNA: TGCAGTGCTAGTATCCGGGCCTCTGGGGCCAACGTCCTGACTTTC.

This clonotype showed up many times. V is TRBV20-1 and J is TRBJ2-1; TRBD1 aligns across 8 bases. CDR1 DFQATT and CDR2 SNEGSKA come from the germline V gene (reference sequence). The CDR3 consists of 15 residues. With V trimmed by 4 bases and J by 6 bases, 11 bases remained unmatched. The DNA for the CDR3 is TGCAGTGCTAACCCCGTGACAGGGGACATCAATGAGCAGTTCTTC. Translation gives CSANPVTGDINEQFF.

The chain joins TRBV20-1 to TRBJ2-5, with 10 bases that match TRBD2. The CDR3 contains 15 residues. CDR1 is DFQATT and CDR2 is SNEGSKA in the germline V gene (reference sequence). J was trimmed by 1 base and V by 1 base; bases with no gene match: 3. For the CDR3, the DNA is TGCAGTGCTAGAGCTAGCGGGGGACCCCAAGAGACCCAGTACTTC. Amino acids: CSARASGGPQETQYF.

V usage is TRBV12-3 or TRBV12-4 and J usage is TRBJ2-1; D may be TRBD2 (7 bases). CDR3 size: 14 residues. Trimming removed 1 base at V and 9 bases at J, with 13 bases between. The CDR3 is CASSLVIRGGEQFF. CDR3 nucleotides: TGTGCCAGCAGTTTAGTCATAAGGGGGGGTGAGCAGTTCTTC.

The V gene is TRBV29-1, the J gene TRBJ1-1, with D maybe TRBD1 (5 bases). CDR1 and CDR2 (germline): SQVTM, ANQGSEA. V lost 8 bases and J lost 5, with 24 bases in between. The CDR3 contains 15 residues. CDR3 protein: CSPLGALTKRTEAFF. In DNA form, the CDR3 reads TGCAGCCCCCTTGGGGCTCTCACCAAGAGAACTGAAGCTTTCTTT.

This clonotype was picked up a small number of times. This sequence joins TRBV6-4 and TRBJ2-5; D uncertain. The V and J ends lost 5 bases and 4 bases respectively, with 11 bases between them. The germline CDR1 and CDR2 sequences are MRHNA and SNTAGT. The CDR3 runs to 13 residues. The CDR3 spells CASSPNPGETQYF. The CDR3 DNA is TGTGCCAGCAGTCCCAACCCGGGAGAGACCCAGTACTTC.

The chain links TRBV12-3 or TRBV12-4 to TRBJ2-1; 9 positions match TRBD1. Trimming at V came to 4 bases and at J to 8 bases, leaving 18 bases not matched to a gene. This CDR3 region has 18 residues. This chain's CDR3 is CASSYGPGTGKGMDEQFF. The CDR3 DNA reads as TGTGCCAGCAGTTACGGTCCCGGGACAGGGAAGGGCATGGATGAGCAGTTCTTC.

There are many counts of this clonotype. The chain recombines TRBV20-1 with TRBJ1-2; the D gene is possibly TRBD1 (6 bases). V gave up 6 bases and J gave up 2 bases, with 13 bases separating them. The V gene's germline CDR1 is DFQATT and CDR2 SNEGSKA (reference sequence). The CDR3 length is 13 residues. The CDR3: CSAFGGQNYGYTF. The DNA of the CDR3 is TGCAGTGCGTTTGGTGGACAGAACTATGGCTACACCTTC.

This clonotype was recorded at least ten times. The chain joins TRBV2 to TRBJ2-3; 11 positions agree with TRBD2. CDR1 SNHLY and CDR2 FYNNEI come from the germline V gene. V lost 3 bases and J lost 1; bases outside the gene matches: 0. CDR3 length equals 15 residues. This CDR3 is CASSETSGGTDTQYF. Written as DNA, the CDR3 is TGTGCCAGCAGTGAGACTAGCGGGGGCACAGATACGCAGTATTTT.

This chain joins TRBV20-1 and TRBJ2-5; 8 nucleotides line up with TRBD2. This CDR3 comprises 16 residues. The V and J ends lost 6 bases and 1 base, in that order; junction bases with no gene match: 13. From germline, CDR1 is DFQATT and CDR2 SNEGSKA (reference sequence). CDR3 region: CSARQLAGFSQETQYF. The CDR3 bases are TGCAGTGCCCGACAATTAGCGGGGTTTAGCCAAGAGACCCAGTACTTC.

There are many counts of this clonotype. The rearrangement links TRBV20-1 to TRBJ2-5; D remains ambiguous. The V gene's germline CDR1 is DFQATT and CDR2 SNEGSKA (reference sequence). V was pared by 2 bases and J by 1 base, with 8 bases between. This CDR3 spans 13 amino acids. In DNA form, the CDR3 reads TGCAGTGCTAGACGGGCTAGCCAAGAGACCCAGTACTTC. This sequence encodes CSARRASQETQYF.

Many counts were recorded for this clonotype. This chain uses TRBV12-3 or TRBV12-4 with TRBJ1-3; D is unresolved. The germline V and J ends were trimmed by 3 bases and 2 bases, with 8 bases remaining between them. This CDR3 contains 14 residues. In DNA, the CDR3 is TGTGCCAGCAGTTTGGCCCGGGCTGGAAACACCATATATTTT. It codes for CASSLARAGNTIYF.

This rearrangement joins TRBV10-2 to TRBJ2-2, with a weak D call TRBD2 (6 bases). The CDR3 runs to 14 residues. Trimming took 2 bases from V and 2 from J, leaving 6 bases between them. The germline gives CDR1 WSHSY, CDR2 SAAADI. CDR3 sequence reads: CASSETSNTGELFF. CDR3 DNA sequence: TGCGCCAGCAGTGAGACTAGCAACACCGGGGAGCTGTTTTTT.

This clonotype was counted ten times or more. The V and J genes are TRBV20-1 and TRBJ2-3, with D maybe TRBD1 (5 bases). V lost 4 bases and J 6 bases, leaving 11 bases between the germline ends. CDR1 and CDR2 from the germline V gene are DFQATT and SNEGSKA (reference sequence). The CDR3 covers 12 residues. This CDR3 reads CSATQGFDTQYF. For the CDR3, the DNA is TGCAGTGCTACGCAGGGATTTGATACGCAGTATTTT.

J is TRBJ2-7 and V is TRBV28; D is tentatively TRBD1 or TRBD2 (6 bases each). Germline values: CDR1 MDHEN, CDR2 SYDVKM. CDR3 length: 11 residues. Trimming took 5 bases from V and 9 from J, leaving 11 bases between them. CDR3 sequence (DNA): TGTGCCAGCAGTCTGGGGGGCCTGCAGTACTTC. Translating it yields CASSLGGLQYF.

As DNA, the CDR3 is TGTGCCAGCAGTTCCTTACGGAGATCGGCGGGGGAGCTCACAGATACGCAGTATTTT. It codes for CASSSLRRSAGELTDTQYF. V is TRBV6-5 and J is TRBJ2-3, with TRBD2 matching over 7 bases. In germline, CDR1 is MNHEY, CDR2 SVGAGI. J was trimmed by 2 bases and V by 4 bases; bases with no gene match: 18. The CDR3 totals 19 residues.

At least ten counts were recorded for this clonotype. In DNA, the CDR3 is TGTGCCAGCAGTGAACGGGGCGGGACAGGGTATCTGAAGACCCAGTACTTC. It is translated as CASSERGGTGYLKTQYF. This rearrangement joins TRBV2 to TRBJ2-5; 9 bases match TRBD1. The length of the CDR3 is 17 residues. Trimming cost V 2 bases and J 6 bases; bases outside gene matches: 13. The germline V gene encodes CDR1 SNHLY and CDR2 FYNNEI.

This clonotype was seen a few times. The V gene is TRBV9, the J gene TRBJ2-3; maybe TRBD2 (5 bases). Germline CDR1 is SGDLS and CDR2 is YYNGEE. This CDR3 has 14 amino acids. V lost 0 bases and J lost 5, with 10 bases in between. The CDR3 coding sequence is TGTGCCAGCAGCGTAGATCTCCGGGGAGATACGCAGTATTTT. Its protein product is CASSVDLRGDTQYF.

In its sample, this clonotype was seen many times. The gene calls are TRBV7-9 and TRBJ2-7; D ambiguous. Trimming took 5 bases from V and 3 from J, leaving 14 bases between them. The CDR3 loop spans 14 amino acids. The germline CDR1 and CDR2 sequences are SEHNR and FQNEAQ (reference sequence). The CDR3 DNA is TGTGCCAGCAGCCCGATCCCCCTAGACTACGAGCAGTACTTC. Translating gives CASSPIPLDYEQYF.

The rearrangement joins TRBV7-9 to TRBJ2-5; tentatively, D is TRBD1 (6 bases). CDR3 size: 14 residues. V lost 5 bases to trimming and J lost 5 bases, with 15 bases between them. CDR1 is SEHNR and CDR2 is FQNEAQ in the germline V gene (reference sequence). CDR3 amino acids: CASSERTARETQYF. CDR3 DNA sequence: TGTGCCAGCAGCGAACGGACAGCTAGGGAGACCCAGTACTTC. The complete variable domain, with remaining parts taken from reference TRBV7-9 and TRBJ2-5, reads DTGVSQNPRHKITKRGQNVTFRCDPISEHNRLYWYRQTLGQGPEFLTYFQNEAQLEKSRLLSDRFSAERPKGSFSTLEIQRTEQGDSAMYLCASSERTARETQYFGPGTRLLVL.

This clonotype was observed at least ten times. This chain uses TRBV6-4 with TRBJ2-6; the D is unclear. The germline V gene encodes CDR1 MRHNA and CDR2 SNTAGT. This CDR3 is 15 amino acids long. The V end lost 5 bases, the J end lost 4 bases, and 12 bases lay between the germline ends. The CDR3 nucleotides read TGTGCCAGCAGTCCCCAGATGTCCGGGGCCAACGTCCTGACTTTC. Translated: CASSPQMSGANVLTF.

Ten or more counts support this clonotype. The chain is built from TRBV29-1 and TRBJ2-4; D remains unclear. In germline, CDR1 is SQVTM, CDR2 ANQGSEA. The V end was cut by 4 bases, the J end by 2 bases, with 12 bases between. The CDR3 is 14 residues long. CDR3 protein: CSVVHGGTKNIQYF. DNA for the CDR3: TGCAGCGTTGTGCATGGCGGAACCAAAAACATTCAGTACTTC.

This clonotype was counted many times. This chain joins TRBV15 and TRBJ2-1, with D hard to call. Germline V gene sequence: CDR1 LNHNV, CDR2 YYDKDF (reference sequence). Trimming removed 7 bases at V and 1 base at J, with 2 bases between. The CDR3 runs 11 residues. This CDR3 is CATTSYNEQFF. DNA of the CDR3: TGTGCCACCACTTCCTACAATGAGCAGTTCTTC.

This clonotype was counted between two and nine times. This chain uses TRBV29-1 with TRBJ2-2; 8 bases are a match to TRBD1. The V gene's germline CDR1 is SQVTM and CDR2 ANQGSEA. The trim removed 4 bases at V and 6 bases at J, leaving 4 bases unmatched. This CDR3 contains 13 residues. The CDR3 spells CSVADRGPGELFF. The CDR3 DNA reads as TGCAGCGTTGCCGACAGGGGACCCGGGGAGCTGTTTTTT.